A single T cell receptor (beta chain) is shown here with its context. This sample was taken from a study of blood T cell repertoires in COVID-19. Across the study: Researchers got acute and convalescent COVID-19 samples from the United States, Italy and Spain. PBMCs, B-cell-depleted T cells, or T cells provided the cDNA or gDNA that made up the material.

Per germline, CDR1 SGHRS and CDR2 YFSETQ. This CDR3 has 15 amino acids. Trimming removed 3 bases at V and 6 bases at J, with 18 bases between. Authors' processing steps: For nucleated cells, counts were estimated from reference gene primer amplification. Produced via immunoSEQ multiplex PCR; TCRdb's table is partial and in-frame only. That table is the source of V, J and clone size, and D and trimming were worked out from the DNA. The table shows some 87,000 clones, with about three quarters occurring only once. Input material: peripheral blood. The V and J genes are TRBV5-1 and TRBJ1-2; D unresolved. This receptor was obtained from a man aged 45 to 65 who had recovered from COVID-19. The CDR3 bases are TGCGCCAGCAGCTGGGCGCCTGGGTCCCTTGATGGCTACACCTTC. Its translation is CASSWAPGSLDGYTF.